What follows are 16 T cell receptor beta chains derived from one specimen sequenced in a study of blood T cell repertoires in COVID-19 (dated by TCRdb to about 2020). The method was the immunoSEQ multiplex PCR assay. This immuneACCESS table, as held by TCRdb, lists in-frame sequences with V and J called but not all clones. Of the missing ones, under half trace to an unresolved V gene in checked studies; the others have no known cause. For this sample there are about 270,000 clones; about 89% appear just once. The top ten clonotypes cover under 2.5% of the sample. Sequenced input: peripheral blood. The source is a man over 45 with acute or convalescent COVID-19.

This clone has a single count. The rearrangement joins TRBV3-1 (or the pseudogene TRBV3-2) to TRBJ2-7; 15 bases are shared with TRBD2. Germline V gives CDR1 LGHDT, CDR2 YNNKEL (reference sequence). The J segment lost 0 bases and the V segment lost 1 base, leaving 4 bases of the junction unmatched. The CDR3 has 18 amino acids. The DNA of the CDR3 is TGTGCCAGCAGCCAAGGGGGACTAGCGGGGGGTAGCTCCTACGAGCAGTACTTC. Its translation: CASSQGGLAGGSSYEQYF.

As for this clone: The same CDR3 is also encoded by other DNA sequences in this sample. The chain uses TRBV19 and TRBJ1-1, with no clear D. The CDR3 length is 13 residues. The V end was cut by 1 base, the J end by 2 bases, with 5 bases between. In germline, CDR1 is LNHDA, CDR2 SQIVND (reference sequence). The CDR3: CASSIGANTEAFF. CDR3 sequence (DNA): TGTGCCAGTAGTATAGGGGCAAACACTGAAGCTTTCTTT.

V usage is TRBV29-1 and J usage is TRBJ2-1; D possibly corresponds to TRBD2 (6 bases). Germline V lookup: CDR1 SQVTM, CDR2 ANQGSEA. The V gene lost 7 bases and the J gene lost 9 bases, with 13 bases spanning the gap. The CDR3 contains 11 residues. The DNA of the CDR3 is TGCAGCGGATTGACTAGTATTGAGCAGTTCTTC. This sequence encodes CSGLTSIEQFF.

This clone was seen just once. This chain links TRBV27 with TRBJ2-2, with a possible D match to TRBD1 (5 bases). V lost 9 bases to trimming and J lost 0 bases, with 20 bases between them. From germline, CDR1 is MNHEY and CDR2 SMNVEV (reference sequence). This CDR3 has 17 amino acids. The CDR3 loop is CASSTQITGPNTGELFF. The DNA for the CDR3 is TGTGCCAGTTCGACCCAGATAACAGGTCCGAACACCGGGGAGCTGTTTTTT.

This chain links TRBV4-2 with TRBJ2-3, with D hard to call. The CDR3 is 17 amino acids. Germline lookup yields CDR1 LGHNA and CDR2 YNFKEQ. Trimming removed 1 base at V and 6 bases at J, with 20 bases between. The CDR3 sequence is CASSQAPIAGFGDTQYF. The CDR3 DNA follows: TGTGCCAGCAGCCAAGCCCCTATTGCTGGGTTCGGGGATACGCAGTATTTT.

The chain is built from TRBV5-1 and TRBJ1-2; weak D call: TRBD1 (6 bases). Germline V gene data show CDR1 as SGHRS and CDR2 as YFSETQ. The CDR3 consists of 14 residues. Trimming removed 3 bases at V and 8 bases at J, with 17 bases between. The DNA for the CDR3 is TGCGCCAGCAGCTGGGGGACACACCCGCAAGGCTACACCTTC. This codes for CASSWGTHPQGYTF.

This clone was counted a few times. This sequence joins TRBV7-3 and TRBJ2-6; D unresolved. The CDR3 sequence is 14 residues long. CDR1 SGHTA and CDR2 FQGTGA come from the germline V gene. V gave up 7 bases and J gave up 0 bases, with 7 bases separating them. The CDR3 DNA reads as TGTGCCAGCACCCAGCGCTCTGGGGCCAACGTCCTGACTTTC. It codes for CASTQRSGANVLTF. Variable domain in full (rest from reference TRBV7-3 and TRBJ2-6): GAGVSQTPSNKVTEKGKYVELRCDPISGHTALYWYRQSLGQGPEFLIYFQGTGAADDSGLPNDRFFAVRPEGSVSTLKIQRTERGDSAVYLCASTQRSGANVLTFGAGSRLTVL.

V usage is TRBV5-6 and J usage is TRBJ1-1; D is undetermined. The germline gives CDR1 SGHDT, CDR2 YYEEEE. The CDR3 totals 12 residues. Trimming shortened V by 4 bases and J by 2 bases, and 6 bases separated the two germline ends. The CDR3: CASSRVNTEAFF. The CDR3 DNA follows: TGTGCCAGCAGCAGAGTAAACACTGAAGCTTTCTTT. Combining the CDR3 with reference TRBV5-6 and TRBJ1-1 gives the whole variable domain DAGVTQSPTHLIKTRGQQVTLRCSPKSGHDTVSWYQQALGQGPQFIFQYYEEEERQRGNFPDRFSGHQFPNYSSELNVNALLLGDSALYLCASSRVNTEAFFGQGTRLTVV.

As regards this clone: This CDR3 is also generated by other DNA sequences in the sample. The chain carries TRBV9 and TRBJ2-6; D gene unclear. The CDR3 loop spans 14 amino acids. With 2 bases removed from V and 0 bases from J, the gap between germline ends came to 3 bases. The germline gives CDR1 SGDLS, CDR2 YYNGEE. CDR3 protein: CASSVSSGANVLTF. CDR3 DNA: TGTGCCAGCAGCGTCTCCTCTGGGGCCAACGTCCTGACTTTC.

V gene TRBV7-6 combines with J gene TRBJ1-6; 9 nucleotides line up with TRBD1. J was trimmed by 10 bases and V by 1 base; bases with no gene match: 5. Germline lookup yields CDR1 SGHVS and CDR2 FNYEAQ. The CDR3 covers 15 residues. CDR3: CASSLEDRGGSPLHF. DNA for the CDR3: TGTGCCAGCAGCTTAGAGGACAGGGGCGGATCACCCCTCCACTTT.

This clone showed up many times. The gene calls are TRBV2 and TRBJ1-1; D may be TRBD1 (5 bases). CDR3 size: 11 residues. V dropped 8 bases and J dropped 8 bases, with 12 bases sitting between them. Germline V gene data show CDR1 as SNHLY and CDR2 as FYNNEI. CDR3 in amino acids: CASGGGTEAFF. The CDR3 DNA reads as TGTGCCAGCGGGGGGGGAACCGAAGCTTTCTTT.

The J gene is TRBJ2-1, the V gene TRBV19, with 7 bases lining up with TRBD2. The trim removed 5 bases at V and 0 bases at J, leaving 13 bases unmatched. This CDR3 region has 18 residues. Germline V lookup: CDR1 LNHDA, CDR2 SQIVND (reference sequence). CDR3 bases: TGTGCCAGTAGTTCAAGACTAGCTCTAAGGAGCTCCTACAATGAGCAGTTCTTC. Translating gives CASSSRLALRSSYNEQFF.

CDR3 protein: CASSSLAGWGTDTQYF. In DNA, the CDR3 is TGTGCCAGCAGCTCCCTAGCGGGGTGGGGCACAGATACGCAGTATTTT. The V gene is TRBV9, the J gene TRBJ2-3; TRBD2 aligns across 9 bases. The CDR3 extends over 16 amino acids. Per germline, CDR1 SGDLS and CDR2 YYNGEE. V lost 4 bases and J lost 1; bases outside the gene matches: 7.

This chain links TRBV9 with TRBJ1-2; 9 nucleotides line up with TRBD1. CDR3 length: 13 residues. V lost 4 bases, J lost 8 bases, and 6 bases stayed unmatched. Germline V gene lookup returns CDR1 SGDLS and CDR2 YYNGEE. CDR3 sequence reads: CASSTGQGDGYTF. The CDR3, as DNA: TGTGCCAGCAGCACGGGACAGGGAGACGGCTACACCTTC.

This chain links TRBV10-3 with TRBJ1-1; D perhaps matches TRBD1 (5 bases). From germline, CDR1 is ENHRY and CDR2 SYGVKD. Trimming stripped 6 bases from V and 7 bases from J, with 18 bases between. CDR3 size: 14 residues. CDR3 in DNA: TGTGCCATCAGGGGGCCCCGGACACCCGGTGAAGCTTTCTTT. Amino acid sequence: CAIRGPRTPGEAFF.

This clone was counted between two and nine times. This sequence joins TRBV27 and TRBJ2-7; 7 positions match TRBD1. Germline CDR1 MNHEY, CDR2 SMNVEV (reference sequence). The V segment lost 7 bases and the J segment 10 bases; nucleotides outside the gene matches: 16. This CDR3 has 14 residues. CDR3 sequence (DNA): TGTGCCAGCATGGGGGACAGAACCAATCTTGAACAGTACTTC. Translation: CASMGDRTNLEQYF.